This TCR beta chain was found in a study of blood T cells in healthy people across ages. On this clonotype itself: What it binds is unknown.

Germline V CDR1 and CDR2: DFQATT, SNEGSKA (reference sequence). Trimming took off 0 bases at V and 5 bases at J, with 16 bases between the two ends. CDR3 length: 15 residues. Whole-study results and caveats: Versus aged donors, long-lived donors had higher diversity and more naive CD4+ cells. Donor CMV status was unknown, possibly confounding expanded clonotype changes.

Next came a second PCR, run for about 7 to 11 cycles, which used a sample-barcoded 5' primer along with a J-beta primer mix. TCRdb recomputed calls from the 5' RACE reads with MiXCR, one row per CDR3 protein. The repertoire holds over a million distinct CDR3 sequences, approximately 42% seen once, with approximately 4.1% in the top ten. The chain links TRBV20-1 to TRBJ2-5, with TRBD1 as a possible D gene (6 bases). The sample comprised blood. The clonotype originates from a woman between 18 and 30 years old in good health. CDR3 sequence: CSARDPRGTQETQYF. The DNA for the CDR3 is TGCAGTGCTAGAGATCCTAGGGGGACGCAGGAGACCCAGTACTTC.